One sample yielded the 7 T cell receptor beta chains listed below, sequenced in a study of shared clonotypes between healthy human individuals. Sequencing was performed with immunoSEQ multiplex PCR; in TCRdb, only in-frame clones are kept and a portion is missing. The repertoire holds about 87,000 clones, with approximately 51% as singletons. The sequenced sample consisted of PBMCs. Receptors were obtained from a middle-aged woman in good health. Some clones in this sample may be carry-over from other donors' samples.

The table lists this clone with a count of one. The CDR3 DNA reads TGTGCCAGCTCACCACCGAACAGCTACACTGAAGCTTTCTTT. Its protein product is CASSPPNSYTEAFF. The V call is TRBV18, the J call TRBJ1-1; D unclear. The length of the CDR3 is 14 residues. Germline V CDR1 and CDR2: KGHSH, LQKENI. The V and J ends lost 0 bases and 3 bases respectively, with 8 bases between them.

The chain is built from TRBV25-1 and TRBJ2-7; 7 nucleotides match TRBD2. V trimming: 6 bases; J trimming: 3 bases; junction bases outside the gene matches: 8. CDR1 and CDR2 from the germline V gene are MGHDK and SYGVNS. The CDR3 covers 14 residues. The CDR3 region has the DNA TGTGCCAGCAGATTGCAGGGAGGGCACTACGAGCAGTACTTC. Translating it yields CASRLQGGHYEQYF.

V is TRBV30 and J is TRBJ1-2; D not certain. The V end lost 4 bases, the J end lost 0 bases, and 12 bases lay between the germline ends. The germline gives CDR1 GTSNPN, CDR2 SVGIG (reference sequence). CDR3 length equals 14 residues. The CDR3 nucleotides are TGTGCCTGGATCCACACAGCCTCTAACTATGGCTACACCTTC. This translates into CAWIHTASNYGYTF.

This clone came up many times. In the same sample, other DNA sequences code for this CDR3. This sequence joins TRBV19 and TRBJ2-7, with 8 bases that match TRBD1. The CDR3 spans 15 residues. With 5 bases clipped from V and 2 bases from J, the junction kept 8 bases outside the gene matches. CDR1 is LNHDA and CDR2 is SQIVND in the germline V gene (reference sequence). The CDR3, as DNA: TGTGCCAGTAGTCCCGGGACAGGACCTACCTACGAGCAGTACTTC. Translating it yields CASSPGTGPTYEQYF.

This clone was counted at least ten times. This chain uses TRBV29-1 with TRBJ2-2; D is possibly TRBD1 or TRBD2 (5 bases each). Trimming stripped 7 bases from V and 0 bases from J, with 12 bases between. Germline V gene lookup returns CDR1 SQVTM and CDR2 ANQGSEA. This CDR3 has 14 amino acids. CDR3 DNA sequence: TGCAGCGCCTTCGGGACGGCGAACACCGGGGAGCTGTTTTTT. This codes for CSAFGTANTGELFF.

The chain is built from TRBV7-9 and TRBJ2-1, with 11 bases lining up with TRBD1. The CDR3 contains 15 residues. Germline values: CDR1 SEHNR, CDR2 FQNEAQ (reference sequence). V shed 3 bases, J shed 4 bases, and the junction held 2 bases outside the gene matches. CDR3 loop: CASSLDRGQYNEQFF. The CDR3 bases are TGTGCCAGCAGCTTGGACAGGGGGCAATACAATGAGCAGTTCTTC.

The chain employs TRBV18 and TRBJ2-1, with a weak D call TRBD2 (5 bases). The CDR3 covers 15 residues. The V end lost 2 bases, the J end lost 0 bases, and 8 bases lay between the germline ends. Germline CDR1 reads KGHSH; CDR2 reads LQKENI. CDR3 region: CASSPGGYSYNEQFF. The DNA for the CDR3 is TGTGCCAGCTCACCAGGAGGCTACTCCTACAATGAGCAGTTCTTC. The variable domain in full, completed from reference TRBV18 and TRBJ2-1, reads NAGVMQNPRHLVRRRGQEARLRCSPMKGHSHVYWYRQLPEEGLKFMVYLQKENIIDESGMPKERFSAEFPKEGPSILRIQQVVRGDSAAYFCASSPGGYSYNEQFFGPGTRLTVL.